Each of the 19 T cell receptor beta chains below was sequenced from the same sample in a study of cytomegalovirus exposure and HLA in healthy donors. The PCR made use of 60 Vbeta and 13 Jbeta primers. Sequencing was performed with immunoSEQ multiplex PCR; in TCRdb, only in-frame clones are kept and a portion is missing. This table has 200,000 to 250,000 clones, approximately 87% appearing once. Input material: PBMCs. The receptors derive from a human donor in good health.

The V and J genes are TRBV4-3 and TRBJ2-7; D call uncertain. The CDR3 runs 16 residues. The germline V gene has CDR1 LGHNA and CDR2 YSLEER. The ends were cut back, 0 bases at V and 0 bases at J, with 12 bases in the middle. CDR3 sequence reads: CASSQDGMRGSYEQYF. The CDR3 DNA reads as TGCGCCAGCAGCCAAGATGGCATGCGAGGCTCCTACGAGCAGTACTTC.

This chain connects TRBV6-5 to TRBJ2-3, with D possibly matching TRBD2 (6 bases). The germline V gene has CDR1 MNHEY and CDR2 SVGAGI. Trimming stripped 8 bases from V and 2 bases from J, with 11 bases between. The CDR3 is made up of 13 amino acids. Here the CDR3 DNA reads TGTGCCAGCGGATGGGACTCCACAGATACGCAGTATTTT. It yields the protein CASGWDSTDTQYF.

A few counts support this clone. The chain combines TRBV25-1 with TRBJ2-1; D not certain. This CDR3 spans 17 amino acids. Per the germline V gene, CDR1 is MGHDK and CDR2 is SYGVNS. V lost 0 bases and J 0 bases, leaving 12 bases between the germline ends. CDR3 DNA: TGTGCCAGCAGTGAATATAATGGGTGGAGCTCCTACAATGAGCAGTTCTTC. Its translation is CASSEYNGWSSYNEQFF.

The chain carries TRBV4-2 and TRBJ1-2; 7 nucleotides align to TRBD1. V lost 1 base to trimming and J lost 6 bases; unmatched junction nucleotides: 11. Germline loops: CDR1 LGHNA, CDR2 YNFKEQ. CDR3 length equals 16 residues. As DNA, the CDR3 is TGTGCCAGCAGCCAAGGCCACGCTGACAGGGCCGATGGCTACACCTTC. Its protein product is CASSQGHADRADGYTF.

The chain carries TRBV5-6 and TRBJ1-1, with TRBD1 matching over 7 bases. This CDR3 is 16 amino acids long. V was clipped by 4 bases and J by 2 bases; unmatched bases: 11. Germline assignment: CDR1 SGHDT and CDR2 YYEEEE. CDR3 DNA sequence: TGTGCCAGCAGCCGAAATCCGGGACAGCCAAACACTGAAGCTTTCTTT. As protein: CASSRNPGQPNTEAFF.

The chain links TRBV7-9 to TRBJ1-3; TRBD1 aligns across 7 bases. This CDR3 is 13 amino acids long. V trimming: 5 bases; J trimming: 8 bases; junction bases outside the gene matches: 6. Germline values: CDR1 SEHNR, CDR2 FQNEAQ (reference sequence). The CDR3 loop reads CASSGQERDTIYF. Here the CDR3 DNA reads TGTGCCAGCAGCGGACAGGAAAGGGACACCATATATTTT.

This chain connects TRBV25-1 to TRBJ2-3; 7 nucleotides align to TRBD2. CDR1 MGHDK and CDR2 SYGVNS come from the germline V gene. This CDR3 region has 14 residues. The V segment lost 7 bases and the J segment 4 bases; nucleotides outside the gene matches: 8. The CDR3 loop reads CASNGGRVADTQYF. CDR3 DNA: TGTGCCAGCAACGGAGGGAGGGTGGCAGATACGCAGTATTTT.

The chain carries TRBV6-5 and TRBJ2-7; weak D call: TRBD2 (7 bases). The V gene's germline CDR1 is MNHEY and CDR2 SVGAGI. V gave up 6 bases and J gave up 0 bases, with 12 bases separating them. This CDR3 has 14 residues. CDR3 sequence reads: CASSRGGHSYEQYF. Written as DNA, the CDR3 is TGTGCCAGCAGCCGCGGGGGCCACTCCTACGAGCAGTACTTC.

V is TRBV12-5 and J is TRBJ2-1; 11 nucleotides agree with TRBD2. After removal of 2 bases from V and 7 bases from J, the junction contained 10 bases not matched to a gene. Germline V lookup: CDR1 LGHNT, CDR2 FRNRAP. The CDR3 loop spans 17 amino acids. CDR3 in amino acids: CASGLYTPGTSGNEQFF. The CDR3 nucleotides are TGTGCTAGTGGTTTGTACACCCCCGGGACTAGCGGTAATGAGCAGTTCTTC.

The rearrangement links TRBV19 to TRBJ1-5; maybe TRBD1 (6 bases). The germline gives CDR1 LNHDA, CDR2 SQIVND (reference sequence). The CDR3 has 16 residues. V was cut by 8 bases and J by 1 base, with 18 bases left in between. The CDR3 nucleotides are TGTGCCAGTGTACCGCCGGGGACACCGAGCAATCAGCCCCAGCATTTT. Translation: CASVPPGTPSNQPQHF.

CDR3 sequence reads: CASSLGGQGALDTQYF. DNA of the CDR3: TGCGCCAGCAGCTTGGGGGGACAGGGGGCTTTGGATACGCAGTATTTT. V is TRBV5-1 and J is TRBJ2-3, with 12 bases matching TRBD1. Germline V lookup: CDR1 SGHRS, CDR2 YFSETQ. This CDR3 has 16 amino acids. V lost 0 bases and J lost 6; bases outside the gene matches: 5.

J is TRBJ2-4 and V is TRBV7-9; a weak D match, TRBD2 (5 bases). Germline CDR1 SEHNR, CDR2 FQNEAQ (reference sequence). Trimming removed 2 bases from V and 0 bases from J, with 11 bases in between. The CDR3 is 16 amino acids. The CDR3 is CASSLLPGLAKNIQYF. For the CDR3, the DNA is TGTGCCAGCAGCTTACTGCCGGGGTTAGCCAAAAACATTCAGTACTTC.

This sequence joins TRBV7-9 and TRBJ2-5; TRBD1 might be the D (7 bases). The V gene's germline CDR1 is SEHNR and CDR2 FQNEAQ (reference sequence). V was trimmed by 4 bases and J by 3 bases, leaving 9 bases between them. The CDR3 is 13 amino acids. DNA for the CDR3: TGTGCCAGCAGCTCCAGGGGGGAAGAGACCCAGTACTTC. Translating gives CASSSRGEETQYF.

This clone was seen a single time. CDR3 loop: CASSVATVTAPVTDTQYF. The CDR3 DNA reads as TGTGCCAGCAGCGTAGCTACAGTTACCGCACCGGTTACAGATACGCAGTATTTT. This chain links TRBV9 with TRBJ2-3; D unresolved. Per the germline V gene, CDR1 is SGDLS and CDR2 is YYNGEE. V was pared by 0 bases and J by 3 bases, with 20 bases between. The CDR3 runs to 18 residues.

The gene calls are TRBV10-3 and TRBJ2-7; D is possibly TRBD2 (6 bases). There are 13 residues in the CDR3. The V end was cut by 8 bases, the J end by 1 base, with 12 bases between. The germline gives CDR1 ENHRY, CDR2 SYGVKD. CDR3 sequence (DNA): TGTGCCATCGTCGGCGGGGCTTCCTACGAGCAGTACTTC. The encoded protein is CAIVGGASYEQYF.

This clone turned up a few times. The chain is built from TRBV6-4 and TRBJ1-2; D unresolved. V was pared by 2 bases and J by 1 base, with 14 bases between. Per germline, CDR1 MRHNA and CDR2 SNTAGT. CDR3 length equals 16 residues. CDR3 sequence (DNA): TGTGCCAGCAGTGACACCCCCCAGGCGTTTAACTATGGCTACACCTTC. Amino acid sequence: CASSDTPQAFNYGYTF.

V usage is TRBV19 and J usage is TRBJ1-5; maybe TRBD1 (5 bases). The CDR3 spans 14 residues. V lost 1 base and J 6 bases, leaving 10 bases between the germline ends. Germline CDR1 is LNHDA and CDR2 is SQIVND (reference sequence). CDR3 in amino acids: CASSIAGLLQPQHF. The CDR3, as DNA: TGTGCCAGTAGTATAGCAGGGTTACTTCAGCCCCAGCATTTT. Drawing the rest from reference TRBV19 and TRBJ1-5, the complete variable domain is DGGITQSPKYLFRKEGQNVTLSCEQNLNHDAMYWYRQDPGQGLRLIYYSQIVNDFQKGDIAEGYSVSREKKESFPLTVTSAQKNPTAFYLCASSIAGLLQPQHFGDGTRLSIL.

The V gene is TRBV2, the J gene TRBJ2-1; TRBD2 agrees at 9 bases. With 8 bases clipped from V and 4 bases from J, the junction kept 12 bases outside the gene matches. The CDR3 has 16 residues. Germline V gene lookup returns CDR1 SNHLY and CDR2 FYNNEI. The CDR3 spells CASAQASGAEYNEQFF. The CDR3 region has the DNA TGTGCCAGCGCGCAGGCTAGCGGGGCCGAATACAATGAGCAGTTCTTC.

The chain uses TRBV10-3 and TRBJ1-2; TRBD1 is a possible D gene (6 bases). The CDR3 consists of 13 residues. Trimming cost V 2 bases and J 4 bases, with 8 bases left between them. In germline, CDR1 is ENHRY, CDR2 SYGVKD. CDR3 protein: CAISEKGGYGYTF. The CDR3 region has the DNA TGTGCCATCAGTGAGAAAGGGGGCTATGGCTACACCTTC.